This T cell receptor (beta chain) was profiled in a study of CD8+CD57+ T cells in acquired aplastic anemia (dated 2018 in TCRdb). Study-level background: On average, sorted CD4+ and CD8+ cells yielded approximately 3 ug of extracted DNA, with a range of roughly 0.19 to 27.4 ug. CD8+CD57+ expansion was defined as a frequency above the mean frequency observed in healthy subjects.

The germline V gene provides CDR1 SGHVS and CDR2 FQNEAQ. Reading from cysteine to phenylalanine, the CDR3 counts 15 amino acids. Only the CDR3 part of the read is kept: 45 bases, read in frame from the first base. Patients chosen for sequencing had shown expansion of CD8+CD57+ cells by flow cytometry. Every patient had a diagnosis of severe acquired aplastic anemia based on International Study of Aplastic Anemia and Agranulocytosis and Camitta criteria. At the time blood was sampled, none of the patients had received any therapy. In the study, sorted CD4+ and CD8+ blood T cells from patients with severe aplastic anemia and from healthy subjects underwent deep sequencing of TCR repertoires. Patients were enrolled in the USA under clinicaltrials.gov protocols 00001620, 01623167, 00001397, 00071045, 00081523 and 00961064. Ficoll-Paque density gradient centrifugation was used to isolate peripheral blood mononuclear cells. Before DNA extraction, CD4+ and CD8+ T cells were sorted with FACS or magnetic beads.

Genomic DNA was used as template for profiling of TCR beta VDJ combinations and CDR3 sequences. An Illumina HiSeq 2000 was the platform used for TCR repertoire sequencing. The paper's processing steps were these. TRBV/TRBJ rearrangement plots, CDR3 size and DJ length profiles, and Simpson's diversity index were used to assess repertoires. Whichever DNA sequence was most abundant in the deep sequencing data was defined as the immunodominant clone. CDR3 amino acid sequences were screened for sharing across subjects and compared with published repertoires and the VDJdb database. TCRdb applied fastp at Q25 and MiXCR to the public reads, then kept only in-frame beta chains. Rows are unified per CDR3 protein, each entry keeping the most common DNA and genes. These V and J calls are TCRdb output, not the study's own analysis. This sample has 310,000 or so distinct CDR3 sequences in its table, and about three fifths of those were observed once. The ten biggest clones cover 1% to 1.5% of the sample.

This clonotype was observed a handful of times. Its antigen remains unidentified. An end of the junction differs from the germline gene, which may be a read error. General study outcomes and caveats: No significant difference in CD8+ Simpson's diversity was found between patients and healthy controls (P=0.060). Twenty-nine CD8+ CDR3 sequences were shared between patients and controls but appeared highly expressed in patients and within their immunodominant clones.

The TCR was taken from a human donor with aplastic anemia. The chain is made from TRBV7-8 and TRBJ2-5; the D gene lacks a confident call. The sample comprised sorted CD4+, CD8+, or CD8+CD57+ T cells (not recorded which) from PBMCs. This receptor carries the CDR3 CATSRNPRAGETQYF. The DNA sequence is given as TGTGCCACCAGCAGAAATCCCCGGGCAGGAGAGACCCAGTACTTC.